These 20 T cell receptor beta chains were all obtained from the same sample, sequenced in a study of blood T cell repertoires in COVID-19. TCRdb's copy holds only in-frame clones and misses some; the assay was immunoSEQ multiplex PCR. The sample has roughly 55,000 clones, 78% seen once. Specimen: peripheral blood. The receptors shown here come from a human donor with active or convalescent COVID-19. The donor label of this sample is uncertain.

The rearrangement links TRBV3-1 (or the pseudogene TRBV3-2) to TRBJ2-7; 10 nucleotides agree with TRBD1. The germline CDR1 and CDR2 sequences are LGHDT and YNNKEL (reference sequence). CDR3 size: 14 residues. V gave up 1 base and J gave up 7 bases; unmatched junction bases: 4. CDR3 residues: CASSQGQGAEEQYF. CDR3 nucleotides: TGTGCCAGCAGCCAAGGACAGGGGGCGGAGGAGCAGTACTTC.

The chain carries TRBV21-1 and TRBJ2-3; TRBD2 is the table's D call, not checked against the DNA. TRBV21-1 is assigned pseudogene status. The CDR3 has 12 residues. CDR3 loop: CASLSNGDTQYF. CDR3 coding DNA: TGTGCCAGCCTTAGCAATGGAGATACGCAGTATTTT.

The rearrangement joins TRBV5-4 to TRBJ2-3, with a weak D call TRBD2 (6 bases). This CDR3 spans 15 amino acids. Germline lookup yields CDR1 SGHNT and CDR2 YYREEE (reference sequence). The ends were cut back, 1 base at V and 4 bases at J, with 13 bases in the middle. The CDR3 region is CASSLPGERADTQYF. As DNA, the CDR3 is TGTGCCAGCAGCTTGCCGGGGGAGCGGGCAGATACGCAGTATTTT.

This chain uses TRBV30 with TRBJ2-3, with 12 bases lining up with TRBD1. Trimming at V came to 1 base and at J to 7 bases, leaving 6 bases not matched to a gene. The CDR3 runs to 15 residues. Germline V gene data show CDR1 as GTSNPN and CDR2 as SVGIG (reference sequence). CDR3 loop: CAWSGPGQGAHTQYF. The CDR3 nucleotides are TGTGCCTGGAGTGGCCCGGGACAGGGGGCCCATACGCAGTATTTT. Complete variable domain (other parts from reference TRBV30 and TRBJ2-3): SQTIHQWPATLVQPVGSPLSLECTVEGTSNPNLYWYRQAAGRGLQLLFYSVGIGQISSEVPQNLSASRPQDRQFILSSKKLLLSDSGFYLCAWSGPGQGAHTQYFGPGTRLTVL.

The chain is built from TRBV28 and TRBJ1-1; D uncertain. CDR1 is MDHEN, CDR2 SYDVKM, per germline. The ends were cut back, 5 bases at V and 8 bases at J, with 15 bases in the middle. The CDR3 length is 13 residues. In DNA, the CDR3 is TGTGCCAGCAGTCGGCTCGGGTTTGAAGAAGCTTTCTTT. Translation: CASSRLGFEEAFF.

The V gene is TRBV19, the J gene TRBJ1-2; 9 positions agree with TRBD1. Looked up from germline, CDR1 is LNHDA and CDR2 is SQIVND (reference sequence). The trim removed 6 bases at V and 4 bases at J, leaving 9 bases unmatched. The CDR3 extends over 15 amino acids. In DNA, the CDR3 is TGTGCCAGTAGCAGCACAGGGGGCGTTGGCTATGGCTACACCTTC. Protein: CASSSTGGVGYGYTF.

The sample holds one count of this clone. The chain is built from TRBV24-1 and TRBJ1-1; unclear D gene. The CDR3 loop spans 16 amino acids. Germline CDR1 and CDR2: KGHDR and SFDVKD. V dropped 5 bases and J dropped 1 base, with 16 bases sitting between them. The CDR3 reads CATSGAGGNRNTEAFF. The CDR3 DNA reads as TGTGCCACCAGTGGAGCGGGAGGCAACAGGAACACTGAAGCTTTCTTT.

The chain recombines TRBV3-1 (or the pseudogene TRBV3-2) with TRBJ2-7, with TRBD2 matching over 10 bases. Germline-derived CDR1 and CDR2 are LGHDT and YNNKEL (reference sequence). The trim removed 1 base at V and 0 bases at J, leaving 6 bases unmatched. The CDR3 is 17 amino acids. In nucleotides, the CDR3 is TGTGCCAGCAGCCAAGTCCTACTAGCGGGAAACTCCTACGAGCAGTACTTC. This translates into CASSQVLLAGNSYEQYF.

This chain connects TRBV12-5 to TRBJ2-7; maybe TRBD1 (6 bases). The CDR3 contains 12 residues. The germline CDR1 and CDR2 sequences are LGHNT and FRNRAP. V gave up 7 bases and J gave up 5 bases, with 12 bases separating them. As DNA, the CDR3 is TGTGCTAGTGCGGACAGACCCAACGAGCAGTACTTC. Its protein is CASADRPNEQYF.

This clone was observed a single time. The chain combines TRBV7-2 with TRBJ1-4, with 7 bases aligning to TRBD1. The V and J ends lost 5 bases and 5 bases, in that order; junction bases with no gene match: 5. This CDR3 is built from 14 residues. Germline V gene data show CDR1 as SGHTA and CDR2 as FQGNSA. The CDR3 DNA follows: TGTGCCAGCAGCCAGGGACAGAAAAATGAAAAACTGTTTTTT. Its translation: CASSQGQKNEKLFF.

The CDR3 DNA reads TGTGCCAGCAGGGCCGGCCAGGGGCGCGAATTGTCCTACAATGAGCAGTTCTTC. It is translated as CASRAGQGRELSYNEQFF. This chain links TRBV25-1 with TRBJ2-1, with D possibly being TRBD1 (6 bases). Germline-derived CDR1 and CDR2 are MGHDK and SYGVNS. V shed 6 bases and J shed 1 base, with 22 bases lying between them. This CDR3 contains 18 residues.

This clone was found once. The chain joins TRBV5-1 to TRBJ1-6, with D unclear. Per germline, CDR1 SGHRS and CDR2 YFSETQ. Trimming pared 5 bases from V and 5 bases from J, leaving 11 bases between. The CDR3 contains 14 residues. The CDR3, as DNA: TGCGCCAGCAGTCCCACAGAAAATAATTCACCCCTCCACTTT. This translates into CASSPTENNSPLHF. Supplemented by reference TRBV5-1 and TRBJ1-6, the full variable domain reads KAGVTQTPRYLIKTRGQQVTLSCSPISGHRSVSWYQQTPGQGLQFLFEYFSETQRNKGNFPGRFSGRQFSNSRSEMNVSTLELGDSALYLCASSPTENNSPLHFGNGTRLTVT.

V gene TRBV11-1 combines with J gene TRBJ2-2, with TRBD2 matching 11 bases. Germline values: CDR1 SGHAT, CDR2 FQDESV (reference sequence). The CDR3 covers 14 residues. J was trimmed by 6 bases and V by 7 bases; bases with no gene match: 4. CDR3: CASKLAGAAGELFF. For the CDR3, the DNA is TGTGCCAGCAAACTAGCGGGAGCGGCCGGGGAGCTGTTTTTT.

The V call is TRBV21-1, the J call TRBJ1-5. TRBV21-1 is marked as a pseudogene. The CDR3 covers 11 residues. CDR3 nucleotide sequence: TGTGCCAGCAGCAGCGGCCAGCCCCAGCATTTT. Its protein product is CASSSGQPQHF.

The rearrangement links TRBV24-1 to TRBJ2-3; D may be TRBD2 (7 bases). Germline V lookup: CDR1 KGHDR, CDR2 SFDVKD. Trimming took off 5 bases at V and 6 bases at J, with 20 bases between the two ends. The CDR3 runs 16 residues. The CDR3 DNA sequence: TGTGCCACCAGTGCGTACCAGGGGAGGGGGACCGATACGCAGTATTTT. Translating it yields CATSAYQGRGTDTQYF.

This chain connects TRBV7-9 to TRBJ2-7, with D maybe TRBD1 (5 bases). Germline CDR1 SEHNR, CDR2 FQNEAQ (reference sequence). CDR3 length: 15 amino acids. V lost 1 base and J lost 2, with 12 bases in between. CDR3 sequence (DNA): TGTGCCAGCAGCTTAGAATCAGGGCTTACCTACGAGCAGTACTTC. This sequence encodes CASSLESGLTYEQYF.

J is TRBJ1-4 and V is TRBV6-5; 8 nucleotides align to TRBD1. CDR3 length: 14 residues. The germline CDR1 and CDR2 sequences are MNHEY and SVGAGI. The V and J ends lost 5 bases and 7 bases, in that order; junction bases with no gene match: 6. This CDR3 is CASSRTGFSEKLFF. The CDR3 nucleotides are TGTGCCAGCAGTAGGACAGGGTTTAGTGAAAAACTGTTTTTT.

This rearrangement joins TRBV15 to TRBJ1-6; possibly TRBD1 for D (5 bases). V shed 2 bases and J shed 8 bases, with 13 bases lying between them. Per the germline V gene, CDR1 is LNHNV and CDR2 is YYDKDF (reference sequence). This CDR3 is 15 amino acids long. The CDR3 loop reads CATSRQTAFHSPLHF. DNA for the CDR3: TGTGCCACCAGCAGACAGACAGCCTTCCATTCACCCCTCCACTTT. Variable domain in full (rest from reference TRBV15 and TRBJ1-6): DAMVIQNPRYQVTQFGKPVTLSCSQTLNHNVMYWYQQKSSQAPKLLFHYYDKDFNNEADTPDNFQSRRPNTSFCFLDIRSPGLGDTAMYLCATSRQTAFHSPLHFGNGTRLTVT.

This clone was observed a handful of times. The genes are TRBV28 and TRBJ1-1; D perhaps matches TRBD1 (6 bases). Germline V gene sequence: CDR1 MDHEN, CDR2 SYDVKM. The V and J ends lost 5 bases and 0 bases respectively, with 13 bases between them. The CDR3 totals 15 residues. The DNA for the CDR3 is TGTGCCAGCAGTCTAGGGACATCTGTGAACACTGAAGCTTTCTTT. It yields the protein CASSLGTSVNTEAFF.

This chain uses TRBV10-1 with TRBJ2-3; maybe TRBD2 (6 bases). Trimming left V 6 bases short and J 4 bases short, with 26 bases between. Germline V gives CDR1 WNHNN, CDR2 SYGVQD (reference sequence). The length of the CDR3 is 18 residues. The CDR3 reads CASSGPTWAGSVPDTQYF. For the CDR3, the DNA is TGCGCCAGCAGCGGTCCGACTTGGGCCGGGAGCGTACCAGATACGCAGTATTTT.